These 20 T cell receptor beta chains share one sample of origin, sequenced in a study of regulatory T cells in long-lasting Graves disease. The time point here: persistent/refractory GD, antithyroid drugs over 5 years with positive TRAb. Making the TCR library involved RNA that had been extracted from PBMCs. For TCR beta, libraries came from iRepertoire HTBI primers and Arm-PCR of CDR3 regions. TCRdb processed the multiplex PCR reads anew with MiXCR; each CDR3 protein has one entry. This sample has roughly 400,000 distinct CDR3 sequences, with under 25% found just once. Specimen: peripheral blood mononuclear cells (PBMCs), collected when the disease was refractory, from a patient treated with antithyroid drugs. The receptors stem from a female donor with Graves disease.

This clonotype was seen more than once but under ten times. This rearrangement joins TRBV4-1 to TRBJ1-6, with a possible D match to TRBD1 (5 bases). This CDR3 region has 16 residues. Germline CDR1 reads MGHRA; CDR2 reads YSYEKL. The V gene lost 0 bases and the J gene lost 5 bases, with 11 bases spanning the gap. The CDR3 here is CASSQDSAGNNSPLHF. The CDR3 nucleotides read TGCGCCAGCAGCCAAGATTCCGCAGGGAATAATTCACCCCTCCACTTT.

The genes are TRBV7-9 and TRBJ2-7; D remains ambiguous. The CDR3 has 15 amino acids. Trimming removed 0 bases from V and 6 bases from J, with 15 bases in between. CDR1 and CDR2 (germline): SEHNR, FQNEAQ (reference sequence). Here the CDR3 DNA reads TGTGCCAGCAGCTTAGCGGGTGGGTCTAGTTTCGAGCAGTACTTC. This gives the protein CASSLAGGSSFEQYF.

The V and J genes are TRBV7-9 and TRBJ2-7, with unresolved D. Germline V gene sequence: CDR1 SEHNR, CDR2 FQNEAQ (reference sequence). Trimming removed 4 bases from V and 4 bases from J, with 11 bases in between. The CDR3 consists of 13 residues. CDR3 region: CASSSSDPYEQYF. The CDR3 DNA sequence: TGTGCCAGCAGCTCATCCGACCCGTACGAGCAGTACTTC.

This rearrangement joins TRBV20-1 to TRBJ2-5; TRBD1 might be the D (6 bases). The CDR3 runs 13 residues. The V end lost 6 bases, the J end lost 9 bases, and 20 bases lay between the germline ends. Germline V gene lookup returns CDR1 DFQATT and CDR2 SNEGSKA (reference sequence). CDR3 DNA sequence: TGCAGTGCAATCACACAGGGCGCCCGGGCCCAGTACTTC. Translation gives CSAITQGARAQYF.

The gene calls are TRBV30 and TRBJ1-3; TRBD1 might be the D (6 bases). CDR1 is GTSNPN, CDR2 SVGIG, per germline (reference sequence). CDR3 length equals 14 residues. The ends were cut back, 2 bases at V and 4 bases at J, with 12 bases in the middle. CDR3 sequence (DNA): TGTGCCTGGAGTAGTACAGGGCAAGGAAACACCATATATTTT. This encodes CAWSSTGQGNTIYF.

In this sample, this clonotype turned up a few times. V is TRBV5-5 and J is TRBJ1-2; 8 nucleotides agree with TRBD1. Germline V gene lookup returns CDR1 SGHKS and CDR2 YYEKEE (reference sequence). Trimming cost V 4 bases and J 0 bases; bases outside gene matches: 5. There are 15 residues in the CDR3. DNA for the CDR3: TGTGCCAGCAGCCAGGGACAGGCAACTAACTATGGCTACACCTTC. Its protein is CASSQGQATNYGYTF. Complete variable domain (other parts from reference TRBV5-5 and TRBJ1-2): DAGVTQSPTHLIKTRGQQVTLRCSPISGHKSVSWYQQVLGQGPQFIFQYYEKEERGRGNFPDRFSARQFPNYSSELNVNALLLGDSALYLCASSQGQATNYGYTFGSGTRLTVV.

In this sample, this clonotype turned up many times. This sequence joins TRBV20-1 and TRBJ2-5; D is unresolved. Looked up from germline, CDR1 is DFQATT and CDR2 is SNEGSKA (reference sequence). The length of the CDR3 is 12 residues. Trimming stripped 1 base from V and 3 bases from J, with 6 bases between. The CDR3 spells CSARGTKETQYF. As DNA, the CDR3 is TGCAGTGCTAGAGGGACGAAAGAGACCCAGTACTTC.

This clonotype was recorded at least ten times. The J gene is TRBJ1-2, the V gene TRBV2, with D tentatively TRBD1 (5 bases). The CDR3 runs to 12 residues. Deletions cut 11 bases from V and 8 bases from J, with 18 bases between. Germline V CDR1 and CDR2: SNHLY, FYNNEI. The CDR3 bases are TGTGCCGGCCAGGGCCAGGGTTGGGGCTACACCTTC. It yields the protein CAGQGQGWGYTF.

This clonotype showed up just a few times. The chain links TRBV15 to TRBJ2-2; perhaps TRBD1 as D (6 bases). CDR1 LNHNV and CDR2 YYDKDF come from the germline V gene (reference sequence). This CDR3 region has 14 residues. The germline V and J ends were trimmed by 5 bases and 0 bases, with 7 bases remaining between them. CDR3 region: CATSGTTNTGELFF. CDR3 DNA: TGTGCCACCAGCGGGACAACGAACACCGGGGAGCTGTTTTTT.

This clonotype was recorded at least ten times. The genes are TRBV28 and TRBJ1-1, with D maybe TRBD1 (5 bases). The germline V gene has CDR1 MDHEN and CDR2 SYDVKM. The CDR3 is made up of 15 amino acids. Trimming took off 6 bases at V and 0 bases at J, with 14 bases between the two ends. As DNA, the CDR3 is TGTGCCAGCAGAGGAGCCGGGGCCATGAACACTGAAGCTTTCTTT. Translated: CASRGAGAMNTEAFF.

This clonotype was counted a single time. The V call is TRBV7-9, the J call TRBJ2-3; TRBD1 matches 7 bases. The germline V gene encodes CDR1 SEHNR and CDR2 FQNEAQ (reference sequence). V shed 5 bases and J 4 bases; nucleotides not matched to a gene: 6. The CDR3 extends over 14 amino acids. CDR3 nucleotides: TGTGCCAGCAGCCGAGGACAGGCTCCAGATACGCAGTATTTT. Protein sequence: CASSRGQAPDTQYF. Together with reference TRBV7-9 and TRBJ2-3, the CDR3 gives the full variable domain: DTGVSQNPRHKITKRGQNVTFRCDPISEHNRLYWYRQTLGQGPEFLTYFQNEAQLEKSRLLSDRFSAERPKGSFSTLEIQRTEQGDSAMYLCASSRGQAPDTQYFGPGTRLTVL.

This clonotype was observed a few times. The chain is built from TRBV5-6 and TRBJ2-5, with 8 bases aligning to TRBD2. This CDR3 is 16 amino acids long. Germline V gene data show CDR1 as SGHDT and CDR2 as YYEEEE. J was trimmed by 0 bases and V by 0 bases; bases with no gene match: 4. The CDR3 region has the DNA TGTGCCAGCAGCTTGGCGGGGGGGGGCTACCAAGAGACCCAGTACTTC. This encodes CASSLAGGGYQETQYF.

This clonotype was detected ten times or more. The CDR3 nucleotides are TGTGCCAGCACCATGGGGACCACTGAAGCTTTCTTT. This sequence encodes CASTMGTTEAFF. The chain employs TRBV28 and TRBJ1-1, with TRBD1 as a possible D gene (5 bases). Germline V gene sequence: CDR1 MDHEN, CDR2 SYDVKM. V was shortened by 7 bases and J by 4 bases, with 10 bases between the two germline ends. The CDR3 extends over 12 amino acids.

This clonotype was picked up a small number of times. This rearrangement joins TRBV27 to TRBJ1-2; 9 bases agree with TRBD1. Per germline, CDR1 MNHEY and CDR2 SMNVEV (reference sequence). CDR3 length: 13 residues. V lost 8 bases and J lost 6; bases outside the gene matches: 7. CDR3 loop: CASSTWDRDGYTF. The DNA of the CDR3 is TGTGCCAGCTCCACTTGGGACAGGGATGGCTACACCTTC.

V and J are TRBV6-9 and TRBJ2-1; TRBD2 agrees at 13 bases. Germline values: CDR1 MNHGY, CDR2 SVAAGI. V lost 3 bases to trimming and J lost 6 bases; unmatched junction nucleotides: 11. The CDR3 contains 18 residues. As DNA, the CDR3 is TGTGCCAGCAGTTACTCCGGGGGACTAGCGGGGAGCCCCAATGAGCAGTTCTTC. It is translated as CASSYSGGLAGSPNEQFF.

This rearrangement joins TRBV6-1 to TRBJ2-5, with D maybe TRBD1 (6 bases). Germline CDR1 and CDR2: MNHNS and SASEGT. Trimming removed 6 bases at V and 5 bases at J, with 13 bases between. The CDR3 sequence is 13 residues long. The CDR3: CASSATGYETQYF. In DNA form, the CDR3 reads TGTGCCAGCAGCGCAACAGGGTACGAGACCCAGTACTTC.

This clonotype was detected only a few times. The chain uses TRBV27 and TRBJ2-7; 7 positions agree with TRBD1. The CDR3 length is 14 residues. Trimming cost V 6 bases and J 2 bases; bases outside gene matches: 7. Germline values: CDR1 MNHEY, CDR2 SMNVEV (reference sequence). The CDR3 nucleotides read TGTGCCAGCAGGGGTACAGGGGAACCCTACGAGCAGTACTTC. The encoded protein is CASRGTGEPYEQYF.

This clonotype was counted a few times. The gene calls are TRBV6-1 and TRBJ1-5; perhaps TRBD1 as D (5 bases). Germline assignment: CDR1 MNHNS and CDR2 SASEGT. Trimming took off 3 bases at V and 5 bases at J, with 14 bases between the two ends. This CDR3 region has 15 residues. This chain's CDR3 is CASSEGGTLYQPQHF. CDR3 bases: TGTGCCAGCAGTGAGGGGGGGACCCTTTATCAGCCCCAGCATTTT.

This clonotype was seen once. A much larger clonotype is one base distant, so this may be a read error. The J gene is TRBJ2-7, the V gene TRBV18; 8 bases line up with TRBD1. The CDR3 has 11 amino acids. CDR1 and CDR2 (germline): KGHSH, LQKENI. This CDR3 reads CVSSQDRDKYF. DNA of the CDR3: TGTGTCAGCTCACAGGACAGGGACAAGTACTTC.

The chain has TRBV5-1 and TRBJ2-5, with D tentatively TRBD2 (6 bases). V shed 4 bases and J shed 5 bases, with 12 bases lying between them. Germline CDR1 reads SGHRS; CDR2 reads YFSETQ. The CDR3 sequence is 13 residues long. CDR3 nucleotides: TGCGCCAGCAGCCCGGTACTAGCTGAGACCCAGTACTTC. It encodes CASSPVLAETQYF.